Described below is a single T cell receptor beta chain sequence and its context. Per the germline V gene, CDR1 is SGHNT and CDR2 is YENEEA. CDR3 size: 14 residues. Trimming shortened V by 5 bases and J by 7 bases, and 15 bases separated the two germline ends. TCRdb's table, derived via immunoSEQ multiplex PCR, lists solely in-frame clones and lacks some. The repertoire holds about 75,000 clones, 92% seen once, with 0.3% to 0.4% in the top ten. This sample stems from a study of technical replicates of blood from a few donors. The sample taken for sequencing was T cells isolated from PBMCs. This clonotype was sampled from a human donor in good health. The chain uses TRBV11-3 and TRBJ2-1, with D perhaps TRBD2 (6 bases). CDR3 coding DNA: TGTGCCAGCAGCCTCGTGGGACTTTCTAATGAGCAGTTCTTC. This gives the protein CASSLVGLSNEQFF.